These 31 T cell receptor beta chains were sequenced from one sample in a study of response to subunit inactivated influenza vaccine. TCRdb re-derived calls from the RT-PCR reads in MiXCR, one entry per CDR3 protein. This sample has about 650,000 distinct CDR3 sequences; less than 20% occur once, and the top ten carry around 10%. This material consisted of PBMCs from blood, taken approximately 12 days after vaccination. The receptor set was obtained from a man aged 50 to 60 who received an inactivated influenza vaccine.

This clonotype showed up many times. The V gene is TRBV7-2, the J gene TRBJ2-7; D is perhaps TRBD1 (6 bases). CDR1 and CDR2 (germline): SGHTA, FQGNSA. This CDR3 region has 15 residues. Trimming pared 3 bases from V and 0 bases from J, leaving 12 bases between. The CDR3 here is CASSFSGAGSYEQYF. In DNA, the CDR3 is TGTGCCAGCAGCTTCTCAGGGGCGGGCTCCTACGAGCAGTACTTC. The full variable domain, completed using reference TRBV7-2 and TRBJ2-7, is GAGVSQSPSNKVTEKGKDVELRCDPISGHTALYWYRQSLGQGLEFLIYFQGNSAPDKSGLPSDRFSAERTGGSVSTLTIQRTQQEDSAVYLCASSFSGAGSYEQYFGPGTRLTVT.

This clonotype has ten or more counts. V usage is TRBV3-1 and J usage is TRBJ1-1; D unresolved. There are 15 residues in the CDR3. Trimming removed 0 bases from V and 11 bases from J, with 19 bases in between. CDR1 is LGHDT, CDR2 YNNKEL, per germline (reference sequence). The CDR3 coding sequence is TGTGCCAGCAGCCAAGATCTCACTTTGTCCGGAGGCGCTTTCTTT. This codes for CASSQDLTLSGGAFF.

The chain combines TRBV15 with TRBJ1-4; unclear D gene. V lost 8 bases to trimming and J lost 5 bases, with 21 bases between them. The CDR3 totals 16 residues. Germline assignment: CDR1 LNHNV and CDR2 YYDKDF (reference sequence). As DNA, the CDR3 is TGTGCCACCCGATCAGGCATGGCCGGCCGAAATGAAAAACTGTTTTTT. It encodes CATRSGMAGRNEKLFF.

The chain carries TRBV13 and TRBJ2-2; a weak D match, TRBD2 (5 bases). Germline V gene lookup returns CDR1 PRHDT and CDR2 FYEKMQ (reference sequence). CDR3 length: 16 residues. V was pared by 5 bases and J by 4 bases, with 17 bases between. Here the CDR3 DNA reads TGTGCCAGCAGCCACATCGATAGCGCGGGCACCGGGGAGCTGTTTTTT. Translating it yields CASSHIDSAGTGELFF. Full variable domain (remainder filled in from reference TRBV13 and TRBJ2-2): AAGVIQSPRHLIKEKRETATLKCYPIPRHDTVYWYQQGPGQDPQFLISFYEKMQSDKGSIPDRFSAQQFSDYHSELNMSSLELGDSALYFCASSHIDSAGTGELFFGEGSRLTVL.

The chain has TRBV20-1 and TRBJ2-3; 10 bases map to TRBD1. This CDR3 is 16 amino acids long. With V trimmed by 5 bases and J by 0 bases, 8 bases remained unmatched. Germline V lookup: CDR1 DFQATT, CDR2 SNEGSKA (reference sequence). This CDR3 is CSAPRRTGGSTDTQYF. CDR3 in DNA: TGCAGTGCTCCGCGGAGGACAGGGGGGAGCACAGATACGCAGTATTTT.

This clonotype was seen a few times. The chain employs TRBV9 and TRBJ2-1, with 8 bases that match TRBD2. V lost 0 bases, J lost 6 bases, and 8 bases stayed unmatched. The CDR3 spans 16 residues. CDR1 is SGDLS, CDR2 YYNGEE, per germline. CDR3 DNA: TGTGCCAGCAGCGTAGCTATAGCGGGACCCGGCAATGAGCAGTTCTTC. This gives the protein CASSVAIAGPGNEQFF.

This rearrangement joins TRBV12-3 or TRBV12-4 to TRBJ1-1; no clear D gene. The length of the CDR3 is 13 residues. V was shortened by 6 bases and J by 6 bases, with 14 bases between the two germline ends. The CDR3, as DNA: TGTGCCAGCAGGCCCCTGACGTTGCCTGAAGCTTTCTTT. Translating gives CASRPLTLPEAFF.

The chain recombines TRBV19 with TRBJ2-1; no firm D call. This CDR3 comprises 16 residues. With 3 bases removed from V and 2 bases from J, the gap between germline ends came to 14 bases. Germline V gives CDR1 LNHDA, CDR2 SQIVND (reference sequence). As DNA, the CDR3 is TGTGCCAGTAGTATTGATTCCCTTGGGGCCTACAATGAGCAGTTCTTC. Its protein product is CASSIDSLGAYNEQFF.

This clonotype was detected only a few times. The chain is built from TRBV18 and TRBJ2-7; D is perhaps TRBD1 (6 bases). This CDR3 has 14 residues. V was trimmed by 4 bases and J by 2 bases, leaving 12 bases between them. Germline V gives CDR1 KGHSH, CDR2 LQKENI. Here the CDR3 reads CASSRGLPTYEQYF. The DNA for the CDR3 is TGTGCCAGCTCACGGGGGCTTCCTACCTACGAGCAGTACTTC.

This clonotype has only a few counts. The rearrangement links TRBV4-2 to TRBJ1-1; TRBD1 is a possible D gene (6 bases). V was cut by 1 base and J by 2 bases, with 17 bases left in between. This CDR3 contains 17 residues. Per germline, CDR1 LGHNA and CDR2 YNFKEQ. Here the CDR3 reads CASSQGGYRAGNTEAFF. The CDR3 bases are TGTGCCAGCAGCCAAGGGGGTTACAGGGCAGGCAACACTGAAGCTTTCTTT.

This clonotype was counted at least ten times. J is TRBJ2-1 and V is TRBV14; 13 nucleotides agree with TRBD2. Unmatched junction bases numbered 8, after V lost 3 bases and J lost 9 bases. This CDR3 comprises 16 residues. The V gene's germline CDR1 is SGHDN and CDR2 FVKESK. In DNA, the CDR3 is TGTGCCAGCAGCCAGGACCGGACTAGCGGGAGCGGTGAGCAGTTCTTC. This encodes CASSQDRTSGSGEQFF.

This clonotype was detected a few times. The rearrangement joins TRBV28 to TRBJ2-3; no definite D call. The germline V gene encodes CDR1 MDHEN and CDR2 SYDVKM. This CDR3 has 15 amino acids. V lost 7 bases and J 0 bases, leaving 14 bases between the germline ends. The CDR3: CASKEAAWSTDTQYF. The DNA for the CDR3 is TGTGCCAGCAAAGAAGCTGCGTGGAGCACAGATACGCAGTATTTT.

This clonotype was seen a handful of times. This chain uses TRBV7-8 with TRBJ2-1; 8 nucleotides match TRBD1. The germline V gene encodes CDR1 SGHVS and CDR2 FQNEAQ. The CDR3 is 14 residues long. J gave up 5 bases and V 5 bases, and 5 bases lay outside the gene matches. The CDR3 spells CASSKRDRNNEQFF. Here the CDR3 DNA reads TGTGCCAGCAGCAAACGGGACAGGAACAATGAGCAGTTCTTC.

The chain links TRBV5-1 to TRBJ2-3, with TRBD2 matching over 7 bases. Trimming took 6 bases from V and 7 from J; bases not matched to a gene: 14. The CDR3 is made up of 15 amino acids. The germline CDR1 and CDR2 sequences are SGHRS and YFSETQ. DNA of the CDR3: TGCGCCAGCAACTCCGGTGGCGGGGGTGAAAATACGCAGTATTTT. It translates to CASNSGGGGENTQYF.

The CDR3 nucleotides are TGTGCCAGCAGCCAAGACAGTATGGGTGGAGAGACCCAGTACTTC. Residues: CASSQDSMGGETQYF. The rearrangement links TRBV14 to TRBJ2-5, with unresolved D. CDR3 size: 15 residues. V lost 0 bases and J 4 bases, leaving 12 bases between the germline ends. Germline CDR1 and CDR2: SGHDN and FVKESK.

This clonotype was counted many times. This chain connects TRBV4-1 to TRBJ1-2, with TRBD1 identical over 9 bases. V shed 1 base and J 6 bases; nucleotides not matched to a gene: 0. Per the germline V gene, CDR1 is MGHRA and CDR2 is YSYEKL. The CDR3 consists of 13 residues. The CDR3 region has the DNA TGCGCCAGCAGCCAAGGGACAGGGGATGGCTACACCTTC. Protein sequence: CASSQGTGDGYTF.

This clonotype has just a few counts. V is TRBV6-1 and J is TRBJ2-7; 7 nucleotides agree with TRBD1. After removal of 10 bases from V and 0 bases from J, the junction contained 9 bases not matched to a gene. This CDR3 has 14 residues. The V gene's germline CDR1 is MNHNS and CDR2 SASEGT. CDR3 sequence: CATADRSSSYEQYF. In DNA, the CDR3 is TGTGCCACCGCGGACAGGTCGAGCTCCTACGAGCAGTACTTC.

The chain employs TRBV29-1 and TRBJ2-1; perhaps TRBD2 as D (6 bases). Germline V lookup: CDR1 SQVTM, CDR2 ANQGSEA. Trimming stripped 7 bases from V and 7 bases from J, with 14 bases between. The CDR3 covers 12 residues. The CDR3 protein is CSALGRKNEQFF. The CDR3 bases are TGCAGCGCCCTTGGGAGGAAGAATGAGCAGTTCTTC.

This clonotype was counted between two and nine times. The chain is built from TRBV7-2 and TRBJ2-1; either TRBD1 or TRBD2 may supply D (5 bases each). Trimming pared 5 bases from V and 10 bases from J, leaving 18 bases between. In germline, CDR1 is SGHTA, CDR2 FQGNSA. The CDR3 loop spans 14 amino acids. Here the CDR3 DNA reads TGTGCCAGCAGCAATCCAGGGACCCCTCACGAGCAGTTCTTC. This gives the protein CASSNPGTPHEQFF.

The chain joins TRBV4-3 to TRBJ1-1; D possibly corresponds to TRBD1 (5 bases). Per germline, CDR1 LGHNA and CDR2 YSLEER. The CDR3 has 15 amino acids. Trimming removed 0 bases at V and 4 bases at J, with 12 bases between. CDR3: CASSQDWGGGTEAFF. CDR3 coding DNA: TGCGCCAGCAGCCAAGATTGGGGCGGTGGCACTGAAGCTTTCTTT.

The chain recombines TRBV7-9 with TRBJ1-1; no clear D gene. The germline V gene encodes CDR1 SEHNR and CDR2 FQNEAQ (reference sequence). The CDR3 sequence is 12 residues long. Trimming removed 1 base at V and 7 bases at J, with 7 bases between. Here the CDR3 reads CASSLGSIEAFF. DNA for the CDR3: TGTGCCAGCAGCTTAGGGAGTATTGAAGCTTTCTTT.

This chain links TRBV7-6 with TRBJ2-2; 11 bases match TRBD2. Germline V gives CDR1 SGHVS, CDR2 FNYEAQ. CDR3 length: 16 residues. The J segment lost 3 bases and the V segment lost 4 bases, leaving 4 bases of the junction unmatched. CDR3 residues: CASSSVTSGDTGELFF. The CDR3 nucleotides are TGTGCCAGCAGCTCGGTGACTAGCGGGGACACCGGGGAGCTGTTTTTT.

This clonotype was seen only a few times. The chain combines TRBV20-1 with TRBJ1-2, with unresolved D. The CDR3 length is 13 residues. Trimming removed 1 base at V and 3 bases at J, with 9 bases between. Germline loops: CDR1 DFQATT, CDR2 SNEGSKA (reference sequence). The CDR3 loop reads CSARVRGHYGYTF. CDR3 nucleotides: TGCAGTGCTAGAGTGCGGGGTCACTATGGCTACACCTTC.

This chain joins TRBV7-2 and TRBJ2-7, with 8 bases lining up with TRBD1. CDR1 and CDR2 (germline): SGHTA, FQGNSA. This CDR3 has 15 residues. The ends lost 2 bases at V and 2 bases at J; junction bases unmatched: 5. DNA for the CDR3: TGTGCCAGCAGCTTAAGGACAGGGATGGCCTACGAGCAGTACTTC. Protein product: CASSLRTGMAYEQYF.

This clonotype occurred many times. CDR3 in DNA: TGTGCCAGCAGCTTGCCCGCTAGCGGGGGGGCCTCCTACGAGCAGTACTTC. Its translation: CASSLPASGGASYEQYF. The chain is built from TRBV7-8 and TRBJ2-7; 12 bases match TRBD2. The CDR3 has 17 amino acids. Per germline, CDR1 SGHVS and CDR2 FQNEAQ. Losses at the gene ends were 3 bases for V and 0 bases for J; bases not matched to a gene: 6.

The gene calls are TRBV5-1 and TRBJ2-3; the D call may be TRBD1 or TRBD2 (7 bases each). V was pared by 5 bases and J by 3 bases, with 16 bases between. Germline-derived CDR1 and CDR2 are SGHRS and YFSETQ. The CDR3 runs to 15 residues. DNA for the CDR3: TGCGCCAGCAGAGAACAGGGGAGGGGAACAGATACGCAGTATTTT. It yields the protein CASREQGRGTDTQYF.

The rearrangement uses TRBV7-9 and TRBJ2-1; 12 bases are shared with TRBD2. The CDR3 sequence is 17 residues long. Losses at the gene ends were 5 bases for V and 6 bases for J; bases not matched to a gene: 11. CDR1 is SEHNR and CDR2 is FQNEAQ in the germline V gene (reference sequence). The DNA of the CDR3 is TGTGCCAGCAGCCCTCGGGGGCTAGCGGGGGGGTTCAATGAGCAGTTCTTC. Translation gives CASSPRGLAGGFNEQFF.

The V gene is TRBV20-1, the J gene TRBJ2-7; maybe TRBD1 (6 bases). V was trimmed by 1 base and J by 3 bases, leaving 13 bases between them. The CDR3 runs 14 residues. The V gene's germline CDR1 is DFQATT and CDR2 SNEGSKA (reference sequence). CDR3 residues: CSARASRGGYEQYF. In DNA form, the CDR3 reads TGCAGTGCTAGAGCCTCCAGGGGTGGCTACGAGCAGTACTTC.

This clonotype was seen only a few times. This chain joins TRBV4-1 and TRBJ2-2, with 9 bases fitting TRBD1. Trimming took 3 bases from V and 7 from J; bases not matched to a gene: 6. This CDR3 is built from 15 residues. CDR1 and CDR2 (germline): MGHRA, YSYEKL. This CDR3 is CASSQQTGGVGELFF. CDR3 sequence (DNA): TGCGCCAGCAGCCAGCAGACAGGGGGGGTCGGGGAGCTGTTTTTT.

The chain links TRBV27 to TRBJ2-1; D not certain. CDR1 and CDR2 (germline): MNHEY, SMNVEV (reference sequence). This CDR3 comprises 13 residues. V dropped 3 bases and J dropped 6 bases, with 9 bases sitting between them. CDR3 sequence: CASSFSPGNEQFF. The CDR3 nucleotides are TGTGCCAGCAGTTTTTCCCCAGGCAATGAGCAGTTCTTC.

This clonotype came up a few times. This chain connects TRBV10-2 to TRBJ1-6; 9 nucleotides match TRBD1. Germline lookup yields CDR1 WSHSY and CDR2 SAAADI. Trimming took 0 bases from V and 6 from J; bases not matched to a gene: 3. This CDR3 has 16 amino acids. This CDR3 is CASSESWGQGNSPLHF. CDR3 nucleotide sequence: TGCGCCAGCAGTGAGTCTTGGGGACAGGGTAATTCACCCCTCCACTTT.